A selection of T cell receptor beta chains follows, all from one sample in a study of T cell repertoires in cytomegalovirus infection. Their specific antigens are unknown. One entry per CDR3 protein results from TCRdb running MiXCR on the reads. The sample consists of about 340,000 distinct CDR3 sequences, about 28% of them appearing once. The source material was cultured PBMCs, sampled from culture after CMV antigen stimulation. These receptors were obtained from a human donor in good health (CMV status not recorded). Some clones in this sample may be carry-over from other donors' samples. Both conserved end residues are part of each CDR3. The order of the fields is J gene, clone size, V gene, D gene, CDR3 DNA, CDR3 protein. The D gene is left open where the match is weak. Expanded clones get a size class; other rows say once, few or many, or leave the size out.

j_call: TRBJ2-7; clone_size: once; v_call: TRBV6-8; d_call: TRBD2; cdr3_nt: TGTGCCAGCCTTGCGCGGGGGGTCTCCTACGAGCAGTACTTC; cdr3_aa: CASLARGVSYEQYF
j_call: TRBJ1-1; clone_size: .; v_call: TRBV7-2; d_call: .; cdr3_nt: TGTGCCAGCAGCTTAGGTCGCCGGGGAAGGAACACTGAAGCTTTCTTT; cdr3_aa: CASSLGRRGRNTEAFF
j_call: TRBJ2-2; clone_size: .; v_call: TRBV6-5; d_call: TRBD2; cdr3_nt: TGTGCCAGCAGTTCCCCAACCCAAGCCGGGACTAGCGGGAGGGCCCACACCGGGGAGCTGTTTTTT; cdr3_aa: CASSSPTQAGTSGRAHTGELFF
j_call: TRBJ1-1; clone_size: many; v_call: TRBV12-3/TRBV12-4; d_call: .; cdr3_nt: TGTGCCAGCAGCAAGGGTTTGAACACTGAAGCTTTCTTT; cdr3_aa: CASSKGLNTEAFF
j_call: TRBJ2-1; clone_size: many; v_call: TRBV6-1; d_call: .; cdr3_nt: TGTGCCAGCAGTGAAGCCCTAGGAAAGTGGTTCTTC; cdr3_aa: CASSEALGKWFF
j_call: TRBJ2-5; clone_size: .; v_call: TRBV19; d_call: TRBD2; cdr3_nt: TGTGCCAGTAACCTAGCGGGTAAACTGGGAGAGACCCAGTACTTC; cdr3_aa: CASNLAGKLGETQYF
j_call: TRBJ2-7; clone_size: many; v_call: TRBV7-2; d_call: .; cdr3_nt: TGTGCCAGCAGCTCACGTTACGAGCAGTACTTC; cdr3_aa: CASSSRYEQYF
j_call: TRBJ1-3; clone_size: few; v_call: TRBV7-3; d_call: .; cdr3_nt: TGTGCCAGCAGCTTACCCGAGGACTCTGGAAACACCATATATTTT; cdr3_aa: CASSLPEDSGNTIYF
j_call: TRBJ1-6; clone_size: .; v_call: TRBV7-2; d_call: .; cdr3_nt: TGTGCCAGCACCGCGGACTTAGGGGATTCACCCCTCCACTTT; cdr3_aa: CASTADLGDSPLHF
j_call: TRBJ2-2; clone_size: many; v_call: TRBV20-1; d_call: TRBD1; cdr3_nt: TGCAGTGCTCAGGACAGGGCCTACACCGGGGAGCTGTTTTTT; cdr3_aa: CSAQDRAYTGELFF
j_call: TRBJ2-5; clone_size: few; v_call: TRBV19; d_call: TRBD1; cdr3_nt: TGTGCCAGTAGAGCGGACAGGGGAGGAGAGACCCAGTACTTC; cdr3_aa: CASRADRGGETQYF
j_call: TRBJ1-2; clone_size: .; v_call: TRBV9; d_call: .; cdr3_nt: TGTGCCAGCAGCGTTGGTTTAGAAAACTATGGCTACACCTTC; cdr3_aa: CASSVGLENYGYTF
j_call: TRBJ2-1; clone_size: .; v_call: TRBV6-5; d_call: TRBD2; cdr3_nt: TGTGCCAGCAGTTACGGGACTAGCGAATACAATGAGCAGTTCTTC; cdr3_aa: CASSYGTSEYNEQFF
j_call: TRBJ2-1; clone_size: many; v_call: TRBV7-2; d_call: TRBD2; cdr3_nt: TGTGCCAGCAGGTCACTAGCGGGAGGGCCTGGTGAGCAGTTCTTC; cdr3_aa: CASRSLAGGPGEQFF
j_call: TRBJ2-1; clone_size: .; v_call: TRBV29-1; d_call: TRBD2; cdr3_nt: TGCAGCGTTGAGGGGACTAGCGGGAGGGCCGTCAATGAGCAGTTCTTC; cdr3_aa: CSVEGTSGRAVNEQFF
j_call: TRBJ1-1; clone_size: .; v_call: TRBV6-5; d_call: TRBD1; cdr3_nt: TGTGCCAGCAGGTGGGACAGGGCGGGGACTGAAGCTTTCTTT; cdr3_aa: CASRWDRAGTEAFF
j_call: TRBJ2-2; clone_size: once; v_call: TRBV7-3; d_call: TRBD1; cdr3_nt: TGTGCCAGCAGCCCGTCCCTCCGACAGGGTTCCACCGGGGAGCTGTTTTTT; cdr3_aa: CASSPSLRQGSTGELFF
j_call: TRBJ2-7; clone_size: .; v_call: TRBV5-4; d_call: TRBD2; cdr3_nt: TGTGCCAGCAGCCAAAGCGGGAGGGCCGAGAACGAGCAGTACTTC; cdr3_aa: CASSQSGRAENEQYF
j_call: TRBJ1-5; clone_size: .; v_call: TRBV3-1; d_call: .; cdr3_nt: TGTGCCAGCAGCCAAAGGGCAGGGTATGGGCAGCCCCAGCATTTT; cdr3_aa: CASSQRAGYGQPQHF
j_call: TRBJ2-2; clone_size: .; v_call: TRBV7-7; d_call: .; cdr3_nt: TGTGCTAGCAGCTTATTGACGGATATGAACACCGGGGAGCTGTTTTTT; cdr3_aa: CASSLLTDMNTGELFF
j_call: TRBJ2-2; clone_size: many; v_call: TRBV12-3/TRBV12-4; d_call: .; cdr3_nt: TGTGCCAGCAGTCCTACCGGATACACCGGGGAGCTGTTTTTT; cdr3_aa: CASSPTGYTGELFF
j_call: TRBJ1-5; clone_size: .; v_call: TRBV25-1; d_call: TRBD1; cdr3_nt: TGTGCCAGCAGGGAACAGGGGCAAGGACAGCCCCAGCATTTT; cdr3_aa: CASREQGQGQPQHF
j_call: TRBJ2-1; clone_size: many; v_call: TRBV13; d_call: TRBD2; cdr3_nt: TGTGCCAGCAGCCCAAACCTAGCGGGAGGGTACAATGAGCAGTTCTTC; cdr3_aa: CASSPNLAGGYNEQFF
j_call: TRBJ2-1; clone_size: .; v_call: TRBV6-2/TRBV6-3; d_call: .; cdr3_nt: TGTGCCAGCAGCCCGACAGATTGGGGTGACAATGAGCAGTTCTTC; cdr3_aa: CASSPTDWGDNEQFF
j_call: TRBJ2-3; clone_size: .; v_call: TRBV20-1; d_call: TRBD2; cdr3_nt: TGCAGTGCTAGAGTCGGGACTAGCGGGGGGTCAGATACGCAGTATTTT; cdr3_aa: CSARVGTSGGSDTQYF
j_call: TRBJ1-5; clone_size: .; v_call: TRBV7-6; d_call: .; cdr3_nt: TGTGCCAGCAGCACGGGAGCGGACAACAATCAGCCCCAGCATTTT; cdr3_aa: CASSTGADNNQPQHF
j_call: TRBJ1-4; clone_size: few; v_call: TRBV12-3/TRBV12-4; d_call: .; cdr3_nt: TGTGCCAGCAGTTTGGCGGGGAATCTGTTTTTT; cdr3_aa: CASSLAGNLFF
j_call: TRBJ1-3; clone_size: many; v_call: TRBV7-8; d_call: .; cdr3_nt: TGTGCCAGCAGCTTAGCGACGGCTGGAAACACCATATATTTT; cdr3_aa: CASSLATAGNTIYF
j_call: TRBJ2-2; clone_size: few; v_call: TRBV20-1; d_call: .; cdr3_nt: TGCAGTGCTAGCGGAGAGAGAAACACCGGGGAGCTGTTTTTT; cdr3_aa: CSASGERNTGELFF
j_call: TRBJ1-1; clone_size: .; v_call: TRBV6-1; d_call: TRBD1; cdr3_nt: TGTGCCAGCAGTGGACAGGGGGCGAACACTGAAGCTTTCTTT; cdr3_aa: CASSGQGANTEAFF
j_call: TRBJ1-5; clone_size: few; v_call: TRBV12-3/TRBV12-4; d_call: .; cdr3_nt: TGTGCCAGCAGCCCTGGACAGCAAAATCAGCCCCAGCATTTT; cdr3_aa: CASSPGQQNQPQHF
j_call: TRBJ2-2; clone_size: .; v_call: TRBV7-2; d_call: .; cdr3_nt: TGTGCCAGCAGCTTATACCGAGGCACAGACACCGGGGAGCTGTTTTTT; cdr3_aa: CASSLYRGTDTGELFF
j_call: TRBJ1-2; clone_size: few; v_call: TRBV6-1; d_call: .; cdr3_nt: TGTGCCAGCAGCAGGGCCCAAGCCTATGGCTACACCTTC; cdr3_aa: CASSRAQAYGYTF
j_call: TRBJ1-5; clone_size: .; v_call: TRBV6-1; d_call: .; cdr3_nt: TGTGCCAGCAGGCGAAAGTATGATCAGCCCCAGCATTTT; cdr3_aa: CASRRKYDQPQHF
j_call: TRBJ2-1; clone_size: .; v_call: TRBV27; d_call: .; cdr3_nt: TGTGCCAGCAGCACCCAAGGCCCGGCCAACTCCTACAATGAGCAGTTCTTC; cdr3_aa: CASSTQGPANSYNEQFF
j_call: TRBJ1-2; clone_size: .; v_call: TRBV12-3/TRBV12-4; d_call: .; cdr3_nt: TGTGCCAGCAGGCCCGGGACAAACTATGGCTACACCTTC; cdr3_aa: CASRPGTNYGYTF
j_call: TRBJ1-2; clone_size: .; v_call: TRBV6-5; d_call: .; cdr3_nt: TGTGCCAGCAGTACTGCCAGGGAGAACCGAGGCGGCTACACCTTC; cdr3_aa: CASSTARENRGGYTF
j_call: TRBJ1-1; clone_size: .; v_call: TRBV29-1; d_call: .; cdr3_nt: TGCAGCGTTGACTCCGGGACTGAAGCTTTCTTT; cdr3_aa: CSVDSGTEAFF
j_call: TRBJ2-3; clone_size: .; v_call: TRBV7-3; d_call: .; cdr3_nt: TGTGCCAGCAGCTTGGACAGTGCTACGCAGTATTTT; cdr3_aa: CASSLDSATQYF
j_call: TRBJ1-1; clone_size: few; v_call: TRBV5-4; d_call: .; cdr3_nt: TGTGCCAGCAGCCCGACAGATTTTAACACTGAAGCTTTCTTT; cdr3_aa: CASSPTDFNTEAFF
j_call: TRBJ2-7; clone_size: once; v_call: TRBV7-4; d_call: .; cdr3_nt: TGTGCCAGCAGCTTAGGGGGATTTGGCGAGCAGTACTTC; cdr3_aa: CASSLGGFGEQYF
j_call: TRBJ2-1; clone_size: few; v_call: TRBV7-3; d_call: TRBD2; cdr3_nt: TGTGCCAGCAGCCCGGGACTAGCGGACTACAATGAGCAGTTCTTC; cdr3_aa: CASSPGLADYNEQFF
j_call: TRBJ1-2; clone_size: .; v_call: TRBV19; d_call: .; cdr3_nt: TGTGCCAGTAATCGGGGGTTCTATGGCTACACCTTC; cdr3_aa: CASNRGFYGYTF
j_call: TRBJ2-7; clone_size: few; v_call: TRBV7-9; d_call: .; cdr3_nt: TGTGCCAGCAGCCCAAACAATGAGCAGTACTTC; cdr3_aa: CASSPNNEQYF
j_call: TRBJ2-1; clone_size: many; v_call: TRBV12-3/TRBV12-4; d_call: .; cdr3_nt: TGTGCCAGCAGTCGACTCCGGAATGAGCAGTTCTTC; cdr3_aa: CASSRLRNEQFF